This passage covers 31 T cell receptor beta chains from one sample sequenced in a study of cytomegalovirus exposure and HLA in healthy donors. The study ran its PCR with 60 Vbeta and 13 Jbeta primers. The assay was immunoSEQ multiplex PCR, and TCRdb's table has in-frame clones only and misses some. Of 200,000 or so clones listed, about 80% are singletons. Sequencing was done on a sample of PBMCs. The receptor source for this set is a young woman in good health and CMV-seropositive.

This clone was counted a single time. V and J are TRBV6-5 and TRBJ1-1, with D perhaps matching TRBD1 (5 bases). This CDR3 is 14 amino acids long. Germline CDR1 is MNHEY and CDR2 is SVGAGI. V shed 6 bases and J shed 3 bases, with 14 bases lying between them. The CDR3 loop reads CASSPRTGYTEAFF. The DNA for the CDR3 is TGTGCCAGCAGCCCCCGTACAGGATACACTGAAGCTTTCTTT.

The gene calls are TRBV27 and TRBJ1-2, with D tentatively TRBD1 (6 bases). This CDR3 has 15 amino acids. The V and J ends lost 5 bases and 2 bases respectively, with 15 bases between them. CDR1 and CDR2 (germline): MNHEY, SMNVEV (reference sequence). The CDR3 region is CASSPDGQINYGYTF. The CDR3 DNA follows: TGTGCCAGCAGTCCAGACGGACAGATCAACTATGGCTACACCTTC.

This clone appeared a single time. The genes are TRBV19 and TRBJ2-3; D is unresolved. This CDR3 is built from 12 residues. Germline CDR1 reads LNHDA; CDR2 reads SQIVND (reference sequence). Between the trimmed V and J ends, which lost 5 bases and 2 bases, there was a span of 5 bases. CDR3 amino acids: CASSPSTDTQYF. The CDR3, as DNA: TGTGCCAGTAGTCCATCCACAGATACGCAGTATTTT.

This chain joins TRBV5-5 and TRBJ2-1; TRBD1 agrees at 12 bases. V was clipped by 0 bases and J by 4 bases; unmatched bases: 2. The CDR3 sequence is 16 residues long. CDR1 SGHKS and CDR2 YYEKEE come from the germline V gene (reference sequence). The CDR3: CASSLGGQGAYNEQFF. CDR3 nucleotide sequence: TGTGCCAGCAGCTTGGGGGGACAGGGGGCTTACAATGAGCAGTTCTTC.

This clone showed up just once. This rearrangement joins TRBV10-3 to TRBJ2-2; the match to TRBD2 covers 7 bases. The CDR3 runs to 17 residues. Germline CDR1 ENHRY, CDR2 SYGVKD. J gave up 8 bases and V 0 bases, and 12 bases lay outside the gene matches. CDR3 DNA sequence: TGTGCCATCAGTGAGTCCATCGGGAGGCAGGGCCGAGGGGAGCTGTTTTTT. As protein: CAISESIGRQGRGELFF.

This chain connects TRBV6-1 to TRBJ2-5, with TRBD2 matching 7 bases. With the DNA end fitting TRBJ2-7 better, the J assignment may be wrong. Germline CDR1 MNHNS, CDR2 SASEGT. The CDR3 loop spans 15 amino acids. CDR3: CASSDGWSGDYEQYF. The CDR3 DNA sequence: TGTGCCAGCAGTGACGGTTGGAGCGGGGACTACGAGCAGTACTTC.

The chain joins TRBV15 to TRBJ2-7; 7 positions match TRBD1. Looked up from germline, CDR1 is LNHNV and CDR2 is YYDKDF (reference sequence). J was trimmed by 2 bases and V by 3 bases; bases with no gene match: 7. The CDR3 loop spans 15 amino acids. The DNA of the CDR3 is TGTGCCACCAGCAGCCAGGGGGTAGGGGCCTACGAGCAGTACTTC. It specifies CATSSQGVGAYEQYF.

This clone was recorded once. This chain uses TRBV7-8 with TRBJ1-2; D is unresolved. The germline V gene has CDR1 SGHVS and CDR2 FQNEAQ. V lost 2 bases and J lost 2, with 9 bases in between. This CDR3 has 14 amino acids. The CDR3 bases are TGTGCCAGCAGCTTAACAAAGTGGAACTATGGCTACACCTTC. Translation gives CASSLTKWNYGYTF.

The J gene is TRBJ2-3, the V gene TRBV30; no firm D call. The CDR3 consists of 15 residues. V was shortened by 4 bases and J by 2 bases, with 16 bases between the two germline ends. CDR1 GTSNPN and CDR2 SVGIG come from the germline V gene (reference sequence). CDR3 nucleotides: TGTGCCTGGACTGAATCGCAGCGTAACACAGATACGCAGTATTTT. Translating it yields CAWTESQRNTDTQYF.

The chain recombines TRBV30 with TRBJ2-1; 9 bases agree with TRBD2. This CDR3 has 15 amino acids. Losses at the gene ends were 0 bases for V and 6 bases for J; bases not matched to a gene: 6. The germline V gene has CDR1 GTSNPN and CDR2 SVGIG (reference sequence). The CDR3 is CAWSVLRGGCNEQFF. The CDR3 DNA is TGTGCCTGGAGTGTACTGCGGGGGGGCTGCAATGAGCAGTTCTTC.

Written as DNA, the CDR3 is TGCGCCAGCAGCTTAGGGACAGGGGTAGACACTGAAGCTTTCTTT. This encodes CASSLGTGVDTEAFF. This chain uses TRBV5-1 with TRBJ1-1, with TRBD1 identical over 10 bases. The CDR3 is 15 residues long. The junction had 4 bases not matched to a gene; V was cut back by 2 bases and J by 3 bases. Germline values: CDR1 SGHRS, CDR2 YFSETQ. Using reference TRBV5-1 and TRBJ1-1 for the parts outside the CDR3, the full variable domain is KAGVTQTPRYLIKTRGQQVTLSCSPISGHRSVSWYQQTPGQGLQFLFEYFSETQRNKGNFPGRFSGRQFSNSRSEMNVSTLELGDSALYLCASSLGTGVDTEAFFGQGTRLTVV.

The chain uses TRBV6-6 and TRBJ2-3, with D tentatively TRBD1 (5 bases). There are 16 residues in the CDR3. V lost 0 bases and J lost 0, with 10 bases in between. From germline, CDR1 is MNHNY and CDR2 SVGAGI (reference sequence). The CDR3 reads CASSYSRQYSTDTQYF. The CDR3, as DNA: TGTGCCAGCAGTTACTCGAGACAGTATAGCACAGATACGCAGTATTTT.

The rearrangement joins TRBV11-3 to TRBJ2-2; 8 bases agree with TRBD2. From germline, CDR1 is SGHNT and CDR2 YENEEA. After removal of 9 bases from V and 1 base from J, the junction contained 4 bases not matched to a gene. There are 14 residues in the CDR3. The CDR3 DNA sequence: TGTGCCAGTGCGGGGACTAGGAACACCGGGGAGCTGTTTTTT. Translation: CASAGTRNTGELFF.

The chain combines TRBV15 with TRBJ2-3, with D perhaps TRBD1 (6 bases). CDR3 length: 14 amino acids. Per germline, CDR1 LNHNV and CDR2 YYDKDF (reference sequence). The V and J ends lost 5 bases and 6 bases respectively, with 15 bases between them. In nucleotides, the CDR3 is TGTGCCACCAGCTCAGTTGGGGGCCATGATACGCAGTATTTT. Amino acids: CATSSVGGHDTQYF.

Turning to this clone: Relative to the germline gene, one junction end is altered; a read error may explain this. This chain links TRBV5-4 with TRBJ1-6; no definite D call. The V gene's germline CDR1 is SGHNT and CDR2 YYREEE (reference sequence). This CDR3 is built from 12 residues. CDR3 sequence reads: CASSQLNTPLHF. The CDR3 coding sequence is TGTGCCAGCAGCCAACTTAATACACCCCTCCACTTT.

The V call is TRBV15, the J call TRBJ2-1, with 7 bases fitting TRBD1. Germline CDR1 and CDR2: LNHNV and YYDKDF (reference sequence). V gave up 4 bases and J gave up 7 bases; unmatched junction bases: 7. The CDR3 length is 14 residues. CDR3 protein: CATSIPTGRNEQFF. CDR3 DNA sequence: TGTGCCACCAGCATTCCGACAGGGCGGAATGAGCAGTTCTTC. Based on the CDR3 plus reference TRBV15 and TRBJ2-1, the full variable domain is DAMVIQNPRYQVTQFGKPVTLSCSQTLNHNVMYWYQQKSSQAPKLLFHYYDKDFNNEADTPDNFQSRRPNTSFCFLDIRSPGLGDTAMYLCATSIPTGRNEQFFGPGTRLTVL.

The chain joins TRBV4-1 to TRBJ2-7; tentative D call: TRBD2 (6 bases). In germline, CDR1 is MGHRA, CDR2 YSYEKL. V was pared by 2 bases and J by 1 base, with 12 bases between. The CDR3 extends over 15 amino acids. The chain's CDR3 is CASSQSSAGSYEQYF. CDR3 DNA: TGCGCCAGCAGCCAAAGCAGTGCGGGGTCCTACGAGCAGTACTTC.

The chain joins TRBV7-2 to TRBJ2-5; D possibly corresponds to TRBD1 (6 bases). V shed 1 base and J shed 6 bases, with 12 bases lying between them. The CDR3 extends over 14 amino acids. Germline-derived CDR1 and CDR2 are SGHTA and FQGNSA. In DNA form, the CDR3 reads TGTGCCAGCAGCTTAGAGAACAGGGTAAAGACCCAGTACTTC. It specifies CASSLENRVKTQYF.

The V call is TRBV6-7, the J call TRBJ1-4; 11 bases align to TRBD1. TRBV6-7 belongs to the ORF category, with a function that is uncertain. The J segment lost 1 base and the V segment lost 2 bases, leaving 12 bases of the junction unmatched. The CDR3 consists of 20 residues. DNA of the CDR3: TGTGCCAGCAGTTACGCGAGGACAGGGGGCGAGGGGGTAACTAATGAAAAACTGTTTTTT. It codes for CASSYARTGGEGVTNEKLFF.

This chain connects TRBV7-9 to TRBJ1-5; D is ambiguous. Germline CDR1 SEHNR, CDR2 FQNEAQ (reference sequence). The V and J ends lost 5 bases and 9 bases respectively, with 11 bases between them. This CDR3 comprises 12 residues. The CDR3 DNA reads as TGTGCCAGCAGCCCAGGCCGGGGGCCCCAGCATTTT. It encodes CASSPGRGPQHF.

The chain combines TRBV18 with TRBJ2-5; D remains unclear. V gave up 1 base and J gave up 5 bases, with 8 bases separating them. In germline, CDR1 is KGHSH, CDR2 LQKENI. The CDR3 has 13 residues. The DNA of the CDR3 is TGTGCCAGCTCACCACGGTCCGGGGAGACCCAGTACTTC. Translation: CASSPRSGETQYF.

The chain is built from TRBV5-6 and TRBJ2-1, with D possibly being TRBD1 (6 bases). From germline, CDR1 is SGHDT and CDR2 YYEEEE. CDR3 size: 14 residues. V was cut by 0 bases and J by 8 bases, with 12 bases left in between. The CDR3 bases are TGTGCCAGCAGCTTGGGATTGGGGGCAGATGAGCAGTTCTTC. Translation gives CASSLGLGADEQFF.

The chain uses TRBV15 and TRBJ2-6, with 8 positions matching TRBD1. After removal of 6 bases from V and 1 base from J, the junction contained 11 bases not matched to a gene. This CDR3 has 18 residues. CDR1 is LNHNV, CDR2 YYDKDF, per germline (reference sequence). CDR3 in amino acids: CATRGRAGGGSGANVLTF. The CDR3 region has the DNA TGTGCCACCAGAGGACGGGCAGGGGGCGGGTCTGGGGCCAACGTCCTGACTTTC.

The chain is built from TRBV19 and TRBJ1-1; possible D gene TRBD1, 6 bases. Germline lookup yields CDR1 LNHDA and CDR2 SQIVND (reference sequence). The CDR3 is 13 residues long. The germline V and J ends were trimmed by 1 base and 6 bases, with 9 bases remaining between them. The CDR3 here is CASSIATGSEAFF. DNA for the CDR3: TGTGCCAGTAGTATAGCTACAGGGTCTGAAGCTTTCTTT. The whole variable domain, filled in from reference TRBV19 and TRBJ1-1, reads DGGITQSPKYLFRKEGQNVTLSCEQNLNHDAMYWYRQDPGQGLRLIYYSQIVNDFQKGDIAEGYSVSREKKESFPLTVTSAQKNPTAFYLCASSIATGSEAFFGQGTRLTVV.

This clone was seen just once. The chain carries TRBV30 and TRBJ1-5, with D perhaps TRBD1 (5 bases). This CDR3 has 13 amino acids. Trimming took 3 bases from V and 5 from J, leaving 11 bases between them. Germline-derived CDR1 and CDR2 are GTSNPN and SVGIG (reference sequence). The CDR3 is CAWSQGIDQPQHF. The CDR3, as DNA: TGTGCCTGGAGCCAGGGAATCGATCAGCCCCAGCATTTT.

Comments on this clone: At the DNA level, this CDR3 is encoded by other sequences in the same sample as well. For the CDR3, the DNA is TGTGCCAGCAGCTTAGGGCTAGCGGGGGGGCCGTCCTACAATGAGCAGTTCTTC. Translated, it gives CASSLGLAGGPSYNEQFF. The rearrangement joins TRBV7-2 to TRBJ2-1; 12 nucleotides line up with TRBD2. Trimming removed 1 base from V and 1 base from J; junction bases left unmatched: 5. Germline lookup yields CDR1 SGHTA and CDR2 FQGNSA. This CDR3 has 18 amino acids.

This clone was recorded once. This rearrangement joins TRBV27 to TRBJ2-5; TRBD1 is a possible D gene (6 bases). Near its end, the DNA agrees better with TRBJ2-7, so the J call may be wrong. CDR3 length: 16 residues. The germline CDR1 and CDR2 sequences are MNHEY and SMNVEV (reference sequence). The CDR3 protein is CASSLPPRQDTYEQYF. CDR3 DNA: TGTGCCAGCAGTTTACCGCCCAGACAGGATACCTACGAGCAGTACTTC.

The CDR3 spells CAIKDPGQPNTEAFF. The CDR3 nucleotides are TGTGCCATCAAAGACCCGGGACAGCCGAACACTGAAGCTTTCTTT. The chain couples TRBV10-3 to TRBJ1-1; 7 bases are shared with TRBD1. In germline, CDR1 is ENHRY, CDR2 SYGVKD. Germline trimming cut 7 bases from V and 1 base from J; bases unmatched to any gene: 9. The CDR3 has 15 amino acids.

CDR3 protein: CASSASGSNTGELFF. In DNA, the CDR3 is TGTGCCAGCAGTGCTAGCGGGTCAAACACCGGGGAGCTGTTTTTT. This rearrangement joins TRBV6-4 to TRBJ2-2, with TRBD2 matching over 8 bases. With V trimmed by 4 bases and J by 2 bases, 3 bases remained unmatched. The length of the CDR3 is 15 residues. The V gene's germline CDR1 is MRHNA and CDR2 SNTAGT.

The V call is TRBV7-9, the J call TRBJ1-1; tentative D call: TRBD1 (5 bases). CDR1 SEHNR and CDR2 FQNEAQ come from the germline V gene (reference sequence). This CDR3 is 12 amino acids long. V lost 5 bases and J 6 bases, leaving 10 bases between the germline ends. This chain's CDR3 is CASSPRVAEAFF. In DNA, the CDR3 is TGTGCCAGCAGCCCCAGGGTAGCTGAAGCTTTCTTT.

The chain carries TRBV5-5 and TRBJ2-3; 11 bases line up with TRBD2. Germline V gene data show CDR1 as SGHKS and CDR2 as YYEKEE (reference sequence). With 1 base clipped from V and 3 bases from J, the junction kept 4 bases outside the gene matches. CDR3 length equals 16 residues. The CDR3 DNA is TGTGCCAGCAGCTTGTTGACTAGCGGGGCTACAGATACGCAGTATTTT. This sequence encodes CASSLLTSGATDTQYF.